The 14 T cell receptor beta chains below come from one sample, sequenced in a study of shared clonotypes between healthy human individuals. The table came from immunoSEQ multiplex PCR; TCRdb's copy has only in-frame clones and leaves some out. The sample lists more than 1,200,000 clones, less than 99% occurring once. The sequenced sample was naive CD4+ T cells sorted from blood. Subset: CD45RA+ positively selected. These receptors originate from a man in his thirties or forties in good health.

This chain uses TRBV5-1 with TRBJ2-1, with TRBD1 matching over 10 bases. The CDR3 totals 16 residues. CDR1 and CDR2 (germline): SGHRS, YFSETQ. The junction had 12 bases not matched to a gene; V was cut back by 4 bases and J by 8 bases. The CDR3 loop is CASSPSSGTGAHEQFF. The CDR3 region has the DNA TGCGCCAGCAGCCCCTCCTCCGGGACAGGGGCCCATGAGCAGTTCTTC.

This chain links TRBV5-4 with TRBJ2-6; D might be TRBD1 (6 bases). V lost 4 bases, J lost 4 bases, and 15 bases lay in between. The V gene's germline CDR1 is SGHNT and CDR2 YYREEE (reference sequence). This CDR3 comprises 16 residues. CDR3 residues: CASSNMTGSGANVLTF. In DNA, the CDR3 is TGTGCCAGCAGCAATATGACAGGATCAGGGGCCAACGTCCTGACTTTC.

J is TRBJ2-1 and V is TRBV7-9, with TRBD2 matching over 16 bases. V gave up 5 bases and J gave up 1 base; unmatched junction bases: 5. CDR1 is SEHNR, CDR2 FQNEAQ, per germline (reference sequence). The CDR3 runs to 18 residues. The CDR3 region has the DNA TGTGCCAGCAGCCCCGGGACTAGCGGGAGGGTTTCCTACAATGAGCAGTTCTTC. Residues: CASSPGTSGRVSYNEQFF.

The chain is built from TRBV5-1 and TRBJ1-3; D gene uncertain. The CDR3 is 16 residues long. The ends were cut back, 3 bases at V and 1 base at J, with 14 bases in the middle. In germline, CDR1 is SGHRS, CDR2 YFSETQ. The CDR3 DNA follows: TGCGCCAGCAGCTCTGGGTACGGGGAATCTGGAAACACCATATATTTT. It codes for CASSSGYGESGNTIYF.

Worth noting for this clone: Other DNA sequences in the sample encode the same CDR3. This chain uses TRBV18 with TRBJ2-1; 7 bases are a match to TRBD2. The CDR3 runs to 17 residues. With V trimmed by 0 bases and J by 2 bases, 7 bases remained unmatched. CDR1 is KGHSH, CDR2 LQKENI, per germline. The CDR3 nucleotides read TGTGCCAGCTCACCACCTCTTGCGGGAGTGGCCTACAATGAGCAGTTCTTC. It yields the protein CASSPPLAGVAYNEQFF. The whole variable domain, filled in from reference TRBV18 and TRBJ2-1, reads NAGVMQNPRHLVRRRGQEARLRCSPMKGHSHVYWYRQLPEEGLKFMVYLQKENIIDESGMPKERFSAEFPKEGPSILRIQQVVRGDSAAYFCASSPPLAGVAYNEQFFGPGTRLTVL.

This chain links TRBV7-8 with TRBJ2-3; 11 bases match TRBD2. Trimming at V came to 1 base and at J to 7 bases, leaving 10 bases not matched to a gene. The germline V gene has CDR1 SGHVS and CDR2 FQNEAQ. The CDR3 spans 17 residues. The CDR3 protein is CASSLEGTSGGSHTQYF. Here the CDR3 DNA reads TGTGCCAGCAGCTTAGAAGGGACTAGCGGTGGTTCCCATACGCAGTATTTT. Complete variable domain (other parts from reference TRBV7-8 and TRBJ2-3): GAGVSQSPRYKVAKRGQDVALRCDPISGHVSLFWYQQALGQGPEFLTYFQNEAQLDKSGLPSDRFFAERPEGSVSTLKIQRTQQEDSAVYLCASSLEGTSGGSHTQYFGPGTRLTVL.

The chain uses TRBV11-2 and TRBJ2-7; D is unclear. The CDR3 covers 13 residues. Trimming stripped 2 bases from V and 3 bases from J, with 8 bases between. CDR1 is SGHAT, CDR2 FQNNGV, per germline. CDR3 coding DNA: TGTGCCAGCAGCTTAACCCCCTTCTACGAGCAGTACTTC. It codes for CASSLTPFYEQYF.

The V gene is TRBV11-2, the J gene TRBJ2-7; possible D gene TRBD1, 5 bases. This CDR3 is built from 16 residues. The V gene's germline CDR1 is SGHAT and CDR2 FQNNGV. The V and J ends lost 2 bases and 0 bases respectively, with 14 bases between them. This chain's CDR3 is CASSLINRSYSYEQYF. In DNA form, the CDR3 reads TGTGCCAGCAGCTTAATAAACAGGTCATACTCCTACGAGCAGTACTTC.

This clone has just one count. The rearrangement links TRBV19 to TRBJ1-5; a weak D match, TRBD1 (5 bases). Germline V CDR1 and CDR2: LNHDA, SQIVND (reference sequence). The V end lost 6 bases, the J end lost 10 bases, and 10 bases lay between the germline ends. The CDR3 loop spans 11 amino acids. This chain's CDR3 is CASRSRGPQHF. CDR3 sequence (DNA): TGTGCCAGTAGAAGTAGGGGACCCCAGCATTTT. The variable domain in full, completed from reference TRBV19 and TRBJ1-5, reads DGGITQSPKYLFRKEGQNVTLSCEQNLNHDAMYWYRQDPGQGLRLIYYSQIVNDFQKGDIAEGYSVSREKKESFPLTVTSAQKNPTAFYLCASRSRGPQHFGDGTRLSIL.

V gene TRBV20-1 combines with J gene TRBJ2-5; D is ambiguous. V lost 5 bases to trimming and J lost 4 bases, with 8 bases between them. This CDR3 spans 11 amino acids. Germline CDR1 DFQATT, CDR2 SNEGSKA (reference sequence). Here the CDR3 DNA reads TGCAGTGCTCCACCGGGAGAGACCCAGTACTTC. Amino acid sequence: CSAPPGETQYF.

This rearrangement joins TRBV2 to TRBJ1-2; no firm D call. Germline-derived CDR1 and CDR2 are SNHLY and FYNNEI. The length of the CDR3 is 15 residues. V was pared by 0 bases and J by 7 bases, with 15 bases between. CDR3 residues: CASSEAKPTTGGYTF. The CDR3, as DNA: TGTGCCAGCAGTGAAGCCAAACCGACGACGGGTGGCTACACCTTC.

The gene calls are TRBV4-3 and TRBJ1-5; TRBD1 is a possible D gene (5 bases). CDR1 and CDR2 (germline): LGHNA, YSLEER. With 4 bases removed from V and 3 bases from J, the gap between germline ends came to 10 bases. The CDR3 runs 14 residues. CDR3 sequence: CASSPGLYNQPQHF. The CDR3, as DNA: TGCGCCAGCAGCCCGGGACTGTACAATCAGCCCCAGCATTTT.

The gene calls are TRBV6-5 and TRBJ1-4, with D uncertain. The ends were cut back, 1 base at V and 5 bases at J, with 11 bases in the middle. The CDR3 is 15 amino acids. Germline V gene data show CDR1 as MNHEY and CDR2 as SVGAGI. The DNA of the CDR3 is TGTGCCAGCAGTTACTGGTCAGGCCAAAATGAAAAACTGTTTTTT. It encodes CASSYWSGQNEKLFF.

The chain links TRBV9 to TRBJ2-6, with no clear D. Germline assignment: CDR1 SGDLS and CDR2 YYNGEE. Trimming left V 1 base short and J 0 bases short, with 11 bases between. This CDR3 is 17 amino acids long. CDR3 loop: CASSVSLGYSGANVLTF. The CDR3 nucleotides are TGTGCCAGCAGCGTAAGTCTGGGGTACTCTGGGGCCAACGTCCTGACTTTC.